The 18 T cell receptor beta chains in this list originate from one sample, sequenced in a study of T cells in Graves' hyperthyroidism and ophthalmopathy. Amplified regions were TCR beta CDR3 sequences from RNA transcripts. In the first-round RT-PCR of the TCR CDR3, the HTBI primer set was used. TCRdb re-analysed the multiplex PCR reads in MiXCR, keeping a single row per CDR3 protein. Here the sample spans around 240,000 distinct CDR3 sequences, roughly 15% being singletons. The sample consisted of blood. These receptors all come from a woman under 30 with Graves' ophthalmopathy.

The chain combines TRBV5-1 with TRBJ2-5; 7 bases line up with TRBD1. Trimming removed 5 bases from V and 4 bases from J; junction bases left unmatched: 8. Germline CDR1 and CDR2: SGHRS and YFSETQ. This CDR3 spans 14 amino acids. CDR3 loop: CASRDPTGVETQYF. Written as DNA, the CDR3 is TGCGCCAGCAGAGACCCTACAGGGGTAGAGACCCAGTACTTC.

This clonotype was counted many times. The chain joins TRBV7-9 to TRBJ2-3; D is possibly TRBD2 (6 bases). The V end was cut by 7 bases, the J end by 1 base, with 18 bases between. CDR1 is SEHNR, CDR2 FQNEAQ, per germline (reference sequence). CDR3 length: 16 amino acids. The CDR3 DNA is TGTGCCAGCACCCTCTCGGTTGGCGGGGGCACAGATACGCAGTATTTT. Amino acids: CASTLSVGGGTDTQYF.

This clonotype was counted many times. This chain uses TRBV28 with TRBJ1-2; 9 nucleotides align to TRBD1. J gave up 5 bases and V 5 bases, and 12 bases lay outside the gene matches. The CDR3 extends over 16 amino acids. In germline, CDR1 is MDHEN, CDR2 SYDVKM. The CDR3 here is CASSLSGTGLSYGYTF. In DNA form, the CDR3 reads TGTGCCAGCAGTCTGTCCGGGACAGGGTTGAGTTATGGCTACACCTTC.

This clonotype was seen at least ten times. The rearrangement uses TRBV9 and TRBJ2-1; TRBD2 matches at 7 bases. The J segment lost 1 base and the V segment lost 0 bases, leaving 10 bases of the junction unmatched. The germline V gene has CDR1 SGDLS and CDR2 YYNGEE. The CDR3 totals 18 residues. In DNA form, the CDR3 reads TGTGCCAGCAGCGTAGTGGGAGCGGGGCACTCTTCCTACAATGAGCAGTTCTTC. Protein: CASSVVGAGHSSYNEQFF.

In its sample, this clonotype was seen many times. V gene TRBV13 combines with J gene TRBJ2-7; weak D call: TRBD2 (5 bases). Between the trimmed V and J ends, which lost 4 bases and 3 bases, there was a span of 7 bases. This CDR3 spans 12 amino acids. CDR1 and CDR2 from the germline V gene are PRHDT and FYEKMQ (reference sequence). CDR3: CASSSTSYEQYF. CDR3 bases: TGTGCCAGCAGCTCAACTAGCTACGAGCAGTACTTC.

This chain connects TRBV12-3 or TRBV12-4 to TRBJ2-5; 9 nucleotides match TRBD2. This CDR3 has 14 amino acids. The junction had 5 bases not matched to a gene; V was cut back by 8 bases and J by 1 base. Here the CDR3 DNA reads TGTGCCAGCGTTAGCGGGGGATTCCAAGAGACCCAGTACTTC. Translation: CASVSGGFQETQYF.

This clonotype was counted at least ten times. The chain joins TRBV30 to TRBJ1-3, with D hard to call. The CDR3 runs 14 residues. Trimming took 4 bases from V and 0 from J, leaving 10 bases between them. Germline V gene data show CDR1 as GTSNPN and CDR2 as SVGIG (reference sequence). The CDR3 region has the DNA TGTGCCTGGAAGCGGGCAGGCTCTGGAAACACCATATATTTT. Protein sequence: CAWKRAGSGNTIYF.

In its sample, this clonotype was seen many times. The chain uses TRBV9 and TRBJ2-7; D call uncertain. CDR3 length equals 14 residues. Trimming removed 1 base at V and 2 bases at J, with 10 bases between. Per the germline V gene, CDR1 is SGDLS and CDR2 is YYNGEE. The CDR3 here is CASSVTWQTYEQYF. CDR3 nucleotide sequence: TGTGCCAGCAGCGTAACCTGGCAAACCTACGAGCAGTACTTC.

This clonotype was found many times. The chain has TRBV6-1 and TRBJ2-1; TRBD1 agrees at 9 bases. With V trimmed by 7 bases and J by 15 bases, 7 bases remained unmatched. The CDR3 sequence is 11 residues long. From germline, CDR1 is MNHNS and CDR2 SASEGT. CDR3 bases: TGTGCCAGCACCCAGGGGACAGGGCTGTTCTTC. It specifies CASTQGTGLFF.

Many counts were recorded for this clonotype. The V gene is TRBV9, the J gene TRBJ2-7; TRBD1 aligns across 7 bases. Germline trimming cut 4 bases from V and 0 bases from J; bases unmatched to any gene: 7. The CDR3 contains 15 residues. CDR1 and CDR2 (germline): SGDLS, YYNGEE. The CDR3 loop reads CASSRGQDNSYEQYF. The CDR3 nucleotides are TGTGCCAGCAGCCGCGGACAGGACAACTCCTACGAGCAGTACTTC.

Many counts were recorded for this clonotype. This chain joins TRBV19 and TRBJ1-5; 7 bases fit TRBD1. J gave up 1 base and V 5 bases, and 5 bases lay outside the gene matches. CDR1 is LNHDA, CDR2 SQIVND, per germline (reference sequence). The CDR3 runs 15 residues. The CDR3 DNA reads TGTGCCAGTAGTGCCGGGACAGCGAGCAATCAGCCCCAGCATTTT. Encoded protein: CASSAGTASNQPQHF.

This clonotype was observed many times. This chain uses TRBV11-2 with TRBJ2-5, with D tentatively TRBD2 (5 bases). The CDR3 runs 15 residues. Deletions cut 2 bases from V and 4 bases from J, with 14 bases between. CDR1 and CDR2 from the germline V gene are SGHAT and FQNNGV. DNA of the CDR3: TGTGCCAGCAGCTTAAACCTCCCCCGGGGAGAGACCCAGTACTTC. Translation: CASSLNLPRGETQYF.

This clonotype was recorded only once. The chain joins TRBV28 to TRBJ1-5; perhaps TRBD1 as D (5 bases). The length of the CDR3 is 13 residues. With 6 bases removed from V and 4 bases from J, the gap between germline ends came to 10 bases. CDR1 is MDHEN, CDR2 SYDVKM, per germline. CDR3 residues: CASSVGQNQPQHF. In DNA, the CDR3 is TGTGCCAGCAGCGTAGGACAAAATCAGCCCCAGCATTTT. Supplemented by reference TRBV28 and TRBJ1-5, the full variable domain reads DVKVTQSSRYLVKRTGEKVFLECVQDMDHENMFWYRQDPGLGLRLIYFSYDVKMKEKGDIPEGYSVSREKKERFSLILESASTNQTSMYLCASSVGQNQPQHFGDGTRLSIL.

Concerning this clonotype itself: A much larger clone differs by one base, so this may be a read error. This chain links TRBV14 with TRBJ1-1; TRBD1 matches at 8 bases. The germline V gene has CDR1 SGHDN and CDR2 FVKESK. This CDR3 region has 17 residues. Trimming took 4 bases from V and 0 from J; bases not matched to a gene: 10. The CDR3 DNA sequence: TGTGCCAGCAGCCTCGGGATCTGGGACAGGATGAACACTGAAGCTTTCTTT. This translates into CASSLGIWDRMNTEAFF.

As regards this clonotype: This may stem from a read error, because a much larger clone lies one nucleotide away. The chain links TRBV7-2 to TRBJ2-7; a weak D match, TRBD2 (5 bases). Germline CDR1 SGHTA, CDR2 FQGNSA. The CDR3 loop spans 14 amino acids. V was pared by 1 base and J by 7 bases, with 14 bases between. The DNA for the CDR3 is TGTGCCAGCAGCTTAGAGCCTAGCTACAATGAGCAGTACTTC. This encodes CASSLEPSYNEQYF. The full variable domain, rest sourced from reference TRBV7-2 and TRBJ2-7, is GAGVSQSPSNKVTEKGKDVELRCDPISGHTALYWYRQSLGQGLEFLIYFQGNSAPDKSGLPSDRFSAERTGGSVSTLTIQRTQQEDSAVYLCASSLEPSYNEQYFGPGTRLTVT.

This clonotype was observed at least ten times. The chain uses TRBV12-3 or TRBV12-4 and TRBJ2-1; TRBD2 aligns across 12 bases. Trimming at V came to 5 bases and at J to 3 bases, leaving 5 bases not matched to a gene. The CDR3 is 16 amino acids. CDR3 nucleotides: TGTGCCAGCAGTCCTAGGACTAGCGGGGTCTACAATGAGCAGTTCTTC. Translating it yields CASSPRTSGVYNEQFF.

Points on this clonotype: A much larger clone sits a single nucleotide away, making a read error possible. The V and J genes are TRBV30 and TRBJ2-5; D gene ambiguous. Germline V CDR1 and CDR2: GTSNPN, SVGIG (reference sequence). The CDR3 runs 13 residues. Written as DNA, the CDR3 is TGTGTCTGGAGTGCCGACACAAAAGAGACCCAGTACTTC. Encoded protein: CVWSADTKETQYF.

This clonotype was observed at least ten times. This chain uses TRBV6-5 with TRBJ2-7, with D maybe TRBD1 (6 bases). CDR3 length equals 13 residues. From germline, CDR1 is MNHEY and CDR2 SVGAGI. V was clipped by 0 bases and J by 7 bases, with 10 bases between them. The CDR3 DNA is TGTGCCAGCAGTTACTCGGGGCAGGGGGAGCAGTACTTC. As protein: CASSYSGQGEQYF.